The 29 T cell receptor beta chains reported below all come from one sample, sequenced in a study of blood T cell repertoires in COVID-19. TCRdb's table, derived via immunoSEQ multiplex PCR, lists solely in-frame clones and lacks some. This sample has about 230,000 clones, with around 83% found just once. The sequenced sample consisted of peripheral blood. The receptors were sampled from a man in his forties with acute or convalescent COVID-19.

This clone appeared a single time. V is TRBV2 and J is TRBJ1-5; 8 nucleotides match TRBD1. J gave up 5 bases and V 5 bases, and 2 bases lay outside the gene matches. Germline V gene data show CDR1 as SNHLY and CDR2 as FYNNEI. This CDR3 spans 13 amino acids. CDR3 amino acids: CASSKDRDQPQHF. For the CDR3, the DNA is TGTGCCAGCAGTAAGGACAGGGATCAGCCCCAGCATTTT.

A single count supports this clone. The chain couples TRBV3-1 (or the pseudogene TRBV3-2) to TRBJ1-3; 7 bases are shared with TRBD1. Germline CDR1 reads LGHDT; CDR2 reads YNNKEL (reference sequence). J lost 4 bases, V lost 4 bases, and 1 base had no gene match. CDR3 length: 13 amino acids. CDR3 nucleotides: TGTGCCAGCAGCCTGGGACAGGGAAACACCATATATTTT. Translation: CASSLGQGNTIYF.

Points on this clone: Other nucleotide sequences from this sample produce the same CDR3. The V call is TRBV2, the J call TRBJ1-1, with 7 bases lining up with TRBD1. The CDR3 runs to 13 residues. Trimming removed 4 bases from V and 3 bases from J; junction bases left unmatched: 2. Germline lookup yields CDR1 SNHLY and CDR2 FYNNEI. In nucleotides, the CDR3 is TGTGCCAGCAGTGGACAGGGTTACACTGAAGCTTTCTTT. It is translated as CASSGQGYTEAFF.

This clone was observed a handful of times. The CDR3 is CSARENEQFF. In DNA, the CDR3 is TGCAGCGCCCGGGAGAATGAGCAGTTCTTC. The rearrangement joins TRBV29-1 to TRBJ2-1, with D maybe TRBD2 (6 bases). The germline V gene has CDR1 SQVTM and CDR2 ANQGSEA. V lost 7 bases and J lost 7, with 8 bases in between. CDR3 size: 10 residues.

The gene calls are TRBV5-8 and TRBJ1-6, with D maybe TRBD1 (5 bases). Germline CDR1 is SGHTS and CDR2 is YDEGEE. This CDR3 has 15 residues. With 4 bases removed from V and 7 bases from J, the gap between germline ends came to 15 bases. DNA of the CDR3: TGTGCCAGCAGCGTCCCGGGACTGCCCAATTCACCCCTCCACTTT. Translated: CASSVPGLPNSPLHF.

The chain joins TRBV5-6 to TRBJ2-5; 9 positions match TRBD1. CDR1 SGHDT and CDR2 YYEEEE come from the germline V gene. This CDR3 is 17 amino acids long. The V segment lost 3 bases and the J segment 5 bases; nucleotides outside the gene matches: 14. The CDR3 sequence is CASSWVFGTGSQETQYF. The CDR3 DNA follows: TGTGCCAGCAGCTGGGTCTTCGGGACAGGGTCCCAGGAGACCCAGTACTTC.

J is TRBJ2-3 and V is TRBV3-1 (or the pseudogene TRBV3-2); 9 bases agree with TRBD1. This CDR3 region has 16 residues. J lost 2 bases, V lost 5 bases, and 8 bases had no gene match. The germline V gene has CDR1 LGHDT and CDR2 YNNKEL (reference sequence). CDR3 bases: TGTGCCAGCAGCACAGCCGGGACAGGGTCCACAGATACGCAGTATTTT. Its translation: CASSTAGTGSTDTQYF.

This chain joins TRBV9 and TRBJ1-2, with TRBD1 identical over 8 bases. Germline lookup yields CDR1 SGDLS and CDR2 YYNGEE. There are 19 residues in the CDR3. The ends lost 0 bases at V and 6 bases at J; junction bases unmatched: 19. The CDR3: CASSVDEVSPGGRSDGYTF. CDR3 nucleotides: TGTGCCAGCAGCGTAGACGAAGTTTCACCAGGGGGCAGGTCTGATGGCTACACCTTC.

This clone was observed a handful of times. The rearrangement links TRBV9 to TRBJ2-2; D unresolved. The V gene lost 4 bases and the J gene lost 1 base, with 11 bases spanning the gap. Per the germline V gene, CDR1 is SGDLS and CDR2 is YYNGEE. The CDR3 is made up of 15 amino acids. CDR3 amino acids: CASSPRLLNTGELFF. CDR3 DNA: TGTGCCAGCAGCCCGCGACTTCTGAACACCGGGGAGCTGTTTTTT. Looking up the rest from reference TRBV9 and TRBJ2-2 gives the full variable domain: DSGVTQTPKHLITATGQRVTLRCSPRSGDLSVYWYQQSLDQGLQFLIQYYNGEERAKGNILERFSAQQFPDLHSELNLSSLELGDSALYFCASSPRLLNTGELFFGEGSRLTVL.

DNA of the CDR3: TGTGCCACCAGAGCATCGGGGGGCGGTAACTATGGCTACACCTTC. It specifies CATRASGGGNYGYTF. J is TRBJ1-2 and V is TRBV24-1, with D possibly matching TRBD1 (6 bases). The CDR3 has 15 amino acids. V lost 7 bases to trimming and J lost 1 base, with 15 bases between them. Germline values: CDR1 KGHDR, CDR2 SFDVKD.

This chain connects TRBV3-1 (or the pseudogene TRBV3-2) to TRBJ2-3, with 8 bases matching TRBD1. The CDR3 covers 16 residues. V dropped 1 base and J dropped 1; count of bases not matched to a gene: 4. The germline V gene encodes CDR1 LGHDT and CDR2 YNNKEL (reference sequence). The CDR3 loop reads CASSQVPGQGTDTQYF. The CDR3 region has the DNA TGTGCCAGCAGCCAAGTCCCGGGACAGGGCACAGATACGCAGTATTTT.

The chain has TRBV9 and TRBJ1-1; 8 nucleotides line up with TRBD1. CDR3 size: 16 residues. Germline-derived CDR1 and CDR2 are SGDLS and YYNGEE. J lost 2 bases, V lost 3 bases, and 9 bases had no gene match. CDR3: CASSGQGSSVNTEAFF. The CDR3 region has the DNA TGTGCCAGCAGCGGACAGGGGAGTTCTGTAAACACTGAAGCTTTCTTT.

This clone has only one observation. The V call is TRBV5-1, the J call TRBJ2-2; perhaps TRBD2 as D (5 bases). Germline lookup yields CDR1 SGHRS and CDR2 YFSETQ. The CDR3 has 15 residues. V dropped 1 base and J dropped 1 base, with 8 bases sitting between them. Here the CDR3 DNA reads TGCGCCAGCAGCTTGATTGCGGGGAACACCGGGGAGCTGTTTTTT. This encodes CASSLIAGNTGELFF.

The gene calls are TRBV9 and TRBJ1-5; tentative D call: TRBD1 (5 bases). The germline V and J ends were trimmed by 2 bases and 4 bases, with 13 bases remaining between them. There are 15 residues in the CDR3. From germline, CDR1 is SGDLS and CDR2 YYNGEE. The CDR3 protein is CASSVRDLPNQPQHF. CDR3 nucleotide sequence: TGTGCCAGCAGCGTGCGGGACCTCCCGAATCAGCCCCAGCATTTT.

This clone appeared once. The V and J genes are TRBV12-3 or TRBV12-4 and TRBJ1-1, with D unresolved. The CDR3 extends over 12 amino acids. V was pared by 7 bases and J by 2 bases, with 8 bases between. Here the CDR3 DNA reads TGTGCCAGCACTACTCAAAACACTGAAGCTTTCTTT. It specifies CASTTQNTEAFF.

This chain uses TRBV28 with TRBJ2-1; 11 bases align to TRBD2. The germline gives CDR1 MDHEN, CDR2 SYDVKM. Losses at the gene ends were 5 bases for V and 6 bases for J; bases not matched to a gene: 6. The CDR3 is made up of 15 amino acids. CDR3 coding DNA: TGTGCCAGCAGTGGTAGCGGGGGGGGCCGCAATGAGCAGTTCTTC. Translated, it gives CASSGSGGGRNEQFF.

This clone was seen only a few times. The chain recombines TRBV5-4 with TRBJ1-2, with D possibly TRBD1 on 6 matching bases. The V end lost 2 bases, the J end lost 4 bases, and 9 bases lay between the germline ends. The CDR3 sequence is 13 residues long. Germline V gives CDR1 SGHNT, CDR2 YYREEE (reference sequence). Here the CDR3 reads CASSFQGLYGYTF. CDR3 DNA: TGTGCCAGCAGCTTTCAGGGGCTCTATGGCTACACCTTC.

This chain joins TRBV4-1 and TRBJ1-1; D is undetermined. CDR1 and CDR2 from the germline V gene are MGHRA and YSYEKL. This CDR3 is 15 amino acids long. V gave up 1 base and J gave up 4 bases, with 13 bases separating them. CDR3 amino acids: CASSQALGSATEAFF. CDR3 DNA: TGCGCCAGCAGCCAAGCACTAGGTAGTGCCACTGAAGCTTTCTTT.

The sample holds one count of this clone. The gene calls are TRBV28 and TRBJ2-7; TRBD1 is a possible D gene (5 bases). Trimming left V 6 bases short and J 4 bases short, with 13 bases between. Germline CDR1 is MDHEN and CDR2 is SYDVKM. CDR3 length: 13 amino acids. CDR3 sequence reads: CASSRPDSYEQYF. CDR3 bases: TGTGCCAGCAGCCGACCCGACAGTTACGAGCAGTACTTC.

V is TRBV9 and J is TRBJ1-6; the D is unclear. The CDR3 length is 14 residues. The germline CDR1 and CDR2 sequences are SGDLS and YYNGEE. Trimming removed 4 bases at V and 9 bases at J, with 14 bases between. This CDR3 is CASSSGERGSPLHF. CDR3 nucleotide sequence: TGTGCCAGCAGCTCGGGAGAAAGAGGTTCACCCCTCCACTTT.

The CDR3 reads CASSPHGGGDMEPQHF. DNA of the CDR3: TGTGCCAGCAGCCCCCACGGAGGGGGGGACATGGAGCCCCAGCATTTT. V is TRBV9 and J is TRBJ1-5; possible D gene TRBD1, 6 bases. V was clipped by 4 bases and J by 8 bases, with 22 bases between them. Germline V gene sequence: CDR1 SGDLS, CDR2 YYNGEE. This CDR3 comprises 16 residues.

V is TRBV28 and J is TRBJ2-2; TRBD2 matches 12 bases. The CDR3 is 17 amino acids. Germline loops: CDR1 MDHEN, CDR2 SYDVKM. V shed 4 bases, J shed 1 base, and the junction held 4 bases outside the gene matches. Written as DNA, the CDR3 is TGTGCCAGCAGTTCACTAGCGGGGGGCTTGAACACCGGGGAGCTGTTTTTT. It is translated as CASSSLAGGLNTGELFF.

The CDR3 coding sequence is TGTGCCAGCAGCTCTCACAGGGAAGGGCCGTTCTTC. This encodes CASSSHREGPFF. This chain uses TRBV5-6 with TRBJ2-1, with a weak D call TRBD1 (6 bases). The CDR3 has 12 residues. With 3 bases removed from V and 15 bases from J, the gap between germline ends came to 16 bases. CDR1 is SGHDT and CDR2 is YYEEEE in the germline V gene.

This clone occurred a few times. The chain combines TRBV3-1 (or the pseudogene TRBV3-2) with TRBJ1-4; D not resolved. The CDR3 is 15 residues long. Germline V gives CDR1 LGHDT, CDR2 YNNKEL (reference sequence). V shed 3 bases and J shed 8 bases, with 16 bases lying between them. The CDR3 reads CASSQADGFREKLFF. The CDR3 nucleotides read TGTGCCAGCAGCCAGGCCGACGGGTTTCGGGAAAAACTGTTTTTT.

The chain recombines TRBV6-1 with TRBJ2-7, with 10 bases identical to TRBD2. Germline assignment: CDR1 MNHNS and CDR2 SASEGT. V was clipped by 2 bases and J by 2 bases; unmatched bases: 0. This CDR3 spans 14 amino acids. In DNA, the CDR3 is TGTGCCAGCAGTGAAACTAGCGGGGCCTACGAGCAGTACTTC. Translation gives CASSETSGAYEQYF.

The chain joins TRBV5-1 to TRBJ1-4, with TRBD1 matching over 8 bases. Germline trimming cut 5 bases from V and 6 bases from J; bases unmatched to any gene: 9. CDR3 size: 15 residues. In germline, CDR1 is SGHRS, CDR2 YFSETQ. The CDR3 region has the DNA TGCGCCAGCAGTCGTTCGGGGACAGGCGATGAAAAACTGTTTTTT. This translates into CASSRSGTGDEKLFF.

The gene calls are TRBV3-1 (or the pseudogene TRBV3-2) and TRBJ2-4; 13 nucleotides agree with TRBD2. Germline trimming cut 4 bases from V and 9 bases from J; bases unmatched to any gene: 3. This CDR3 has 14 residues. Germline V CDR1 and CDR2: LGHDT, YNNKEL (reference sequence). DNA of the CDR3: TGTGCCAGCAGCCCCGGACTAGCGGGGGTCATTCAGTACTTC. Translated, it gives CASSPGLAGVIQYF.

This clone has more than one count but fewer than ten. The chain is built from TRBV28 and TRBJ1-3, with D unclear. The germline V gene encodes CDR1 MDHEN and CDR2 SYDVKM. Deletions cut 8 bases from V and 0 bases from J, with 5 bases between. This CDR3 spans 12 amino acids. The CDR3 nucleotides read TGTGCCAGCTCGGGCTCTGGAAACACCATATATTTT. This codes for CASSGSGNTIYF.

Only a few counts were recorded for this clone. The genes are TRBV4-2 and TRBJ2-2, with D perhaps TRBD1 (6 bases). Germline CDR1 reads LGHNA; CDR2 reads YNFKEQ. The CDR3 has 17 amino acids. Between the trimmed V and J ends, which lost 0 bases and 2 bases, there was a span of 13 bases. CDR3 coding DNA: TGTGCCAGCAGCCAAGATGTGGCAGGGGTAAACACCGGGGAGCTGTTTTTT. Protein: CASSQDVAGVNTGELFF.